This record covers a single T cell receptor beta chain. Its antigen is still unknown. This entry is derived from a study of CD8 T cells in ankylosing spondylitis. Construction of TCR beta libraries was performed using quantitative 5'-RACE with molecular barcodes. TCRdb re-called the 5' RACE reads through MiXCR, storing one row per CDR3 protein. The sample shows roughly 700,000 distinct CDR3 sequences, roughly 20% of them seen only once. Broader study findings: In reactive arthritis synovial fluid and blood, some motif variants had been reported before. In ankylosing spondylitis blood, a motif of seven to nine highly homologous TCR beta variants appeared characteristic.

V lost 4 bases, J lost 1 base, and 8 bases lay in between. The CDR3 is 13 residues long. The germline CDR1 and CDR2 sequences are DFQATT and SNEGSKA (reference sequence). The source material was blood, either unsorted or a sorted T cell fraction (not recorded which). The clonotype comes from a male donor with ankylosing spondylitis. The rearrangement joins TRBV20-1 to TRBJ1-5; perhaps TRBD1 as D (6 bases). The CDR3 loop is CSAITGSNQPQHF. The CDR3 bases are TGCAGTGCTATTACAGGGAGCAATCAGCCCCAGCATTTT.